Shown below are 32 T cell receptor beta chains from a single sample sequenced in a study of blood T cell repertoires in COVID-19. The table came from immunoSEQ multiplex PCR; TCRdb's copy has only in-frame clones and leaves some out. The data hold about 200,000 clones, with approximately 80% observed a single time. The sequenced sample consisted of peripheral blood. The receptors were sampled from a man in his forties with acute or convalescent COVID-19.

In its sample, this clone was seen once. This sequence joins TRBV7-9 and TRBJ2-2; the D gene is possibly TRBD2 (6 bases). The CDR3 is 16 residues long. Trimming took 2 bases from V and 2 from J, leaving 12 bases between them. Germline V CDR1 and CDR2: SEHNR, FQNEAQ (reference sequence). CDR3 region: CASSLLAGINTGELFF. The CDR3, as DNA: TGTGCCAGCAGCTTATTGGCGGGGATTAACACCGGGGAGCTGTTTTTT.

The chain joins TRBV7-6 to TRBJ2-2, with a tentative D call TRBD1 (5 bases). The CDR3 sequence is 12 residues long. The germline V gene encodes CDR1 SGHVS and CDR2 FNYEAQ. V was pared by 3 bases and J by 6 bases, with 5 bases between. CDR3 bases: TGTGCCAGCAGCTTGGGGCCCGGGGAGCTGTTTTTT. This codes for CASSLGPGELFF.

The chain has TRBV6-2 or TRBV6-3 and TRBJ2-7; D is perhaps TRBD1 (6 bases). The V end was cut by 5 bases, the J end by 3 bases, with 23 bases between. The CDR3 totals 17 residues. The germline V gene has CDR1 MNHEY and CDR2 SVGEGT. The CDR3 coding sequence is TGTGCCAGCAGTGACCCTAGGCAGGGGTCGACCTTCTACGAGCAGTACTTC. Translated, it gives CASSDPRQGSTFYEQYF.

This clone appeared a single time. The rearrangement joins TRBV27 to TRBJ1-1; 9 nucleotides agree with TRBD1. Germline values: CDR1 MNHEY, CDR2 SMNVEV (reference sequence). The CDR3 spans 14 residues. V gave up 5 bases and J gave up 7 bases; unmatched junction bases: 8. The CDR3 reads CASSDRGEFDEAFF. For the CDR3, the DNA is TGTGCCAGCAGTGACAGGGGGGAATTCGATGAAGCTTTCTTT.

The chain joins TRBV19 to TRBJ2-7; the match to TRBD2 covers 7 bases. Germline-derived CDR1 and CDR2 are LNHDA and SQIVND (reference sequence). J gave up 2 bases and V 5 bases, and 3 bases lay outside the gene matches. This CDR3 has 13 residues. In nucleotides, the CDR3 is TGTGCCAGTAGTGCCGGACTAGCCTACGAGCAGTACTTC. The encoded protein is CASSAGLAYEQYF.

The chain links TRBV21-1 to TRBJ1-2. TRBV21-1 is a listed pseudogene. The CDR3 sequence is 13 residues long. The CDR3 region has the DNA TGTGCCAGCAGCCTTATCTCTAACTATGGCTACACCTTC. Protein sequence: CASSLISNYGYTF.

Note on this clone: Additional DNA sequences in this sample encode the identical CDR3. The chain combines TRBV9 with TRBJ1-2; 9 nucleotides match TRBD1. CDR3 length: 15 residues. Per germline, CDR1 SGDLS and CDR2 YYNGEE. V lost 0 bases, J lost 2 bases, and 2 bases stayed unmatched. CDR3 sequence reads: CASSVDGTGNYGYTF. CDR3 DNA sequence: TGTGCCAGCAGCGTAGACGGGACAGGGAACTATGGCTACACCTTC. Supplemented by reference TRBV9 and TRBJ1-2, the full variable domain reads DSGVTQTPKHLITATGQRVTLRCSPRSGDLSVYWYQQSLDQGLQFLIQYYNGEERAKGNILERFSAQQFPDLHSELNLSSLELGDSALYFCASSVDGTGNYGYTFGSGTRLTVV.

This clone was seen just once. The chain employs TRBV5-1 and TRBJ1-3; possibly TRBD1 for D (6 bases). CDR1 is SGHRS and CDR2 is YFSETQ in the germline V gene. The CDR3 consists of 15 residues. Trimming removed 4 bases from V and 2 bases from J, with 13 bases in between. CDR3: CASSGGRDPGNTIYF. CDR3 sequence (DNA): TGCGCCAGCAGCGGGGGCCGGGATCCTGGAAACACCATATATTTT.

This chain joins TRBV6-5 and TRBJ1-2; TRBD1 might be the D (5 bases). Between the trimmed V and J ends, which lost 0 bases and 6 bases, there was a span of 8 bases. There are 13 residues in the CDR3. Germline loops: CDR1 MNHEY, CDR2 SVGAGI. In DNA, the CDR3 is TGTGCCAGCAGTTACTCTGGCAGGGATGGCTACACCTTC. This encodes CASSYSGRDGYTF.

This clone was observed a handful of times. The chain has TRBV18 and TRBJ2-5; D is perhaps TRBD1 (6 bases). V lost 3 bases, J lost 4 bases, and 12 bases lay in between. Germline V lookup: CDR1 KGHSH, CDR2 LQKENI. The CDR3 spans 14 residues. CDR3 residues: CASSPGAFAETQYF. CDR3 nucleotides: TGTGCCAGCTCACCGGGGGCTTTCGCAGAGACCCAGTACTTC.

This clone has just one count. V and J are TRBV7-3 and TRBJ1-1, with TRBD1 as a possible D gene (6 bases). The germline CDR1 and CDR2 sequences are SGHTA and FQGTGA. V lost 2 bases and J lost 4, with 8 bases in between. There are 13 residues in the CDR3. The CDR3 region has the DNA TGTGCCAGCAGCTTAGCGGGGGCCACTGAAGCTTTCTTT. This encodes CASSLAGATEAFF.

The chain recombines TRBV7-2 with TRBJ1-5; TRBD1 matches 7 bases. There are 17 residues in the CDR3. J was trimmed by 3 bases and V by 0 bases; bases with no gene match: 8. Germline lookup yields CDR1 SGHTA and CDR2 FQGNSA. For the CDR3, the DNA is TGTGCCAGCAGCTTAGCGTTTGACAGGGTACACAATCAGCCCCAGCATTTT. Its protein product is CASSLAFDRVHNQPQHF.

This chain joins TRBV3-1 (or the pseudogene TRBV3-2) and TRBJ1-1; TRBD1 is a possible D gene (5 bases). V gave up 2 bases and J gave up 3 bases, with 10 bases separating them. Per germline, CDR1 LGHDT and CDR2 YNNKEL (reference sequence). The CDR3 extends over 14 amino acids. The CDR3 loop is CASSQPGHHTEAFF. Written as DNA, the CDR3 is TGTGCCAGCAGCCAACCAGGGCACCACACTGAAGCTTTCTTT.

V and J are TRBV7-6 and TRBJ2-1, with 9 bases lining up with TRBD2. The CDR3 runs 15 residues. V gave up 1 base and J gave up 7 bases; unmatched junction bases: 5. Germline CDR1 reads SGHVS; CDR2 reads FNYEAQ. For the CDR3, the DNA is TGTGCCAGCAGCTTAGTGTCTAGCGGGAAGAATGAGCAGTTCTTC. It is translated as CASSLVSSGKNEQFF.

The chain has TRBV11-2 and TRBJ1-6, with 9 bases that match TRBD1. Germline V gene data show CDR1 as SGHAT and CDR2 as FQNNGV. There are 16 residues in the CDR3. V gave up 3 bases and J gave up 1 base; unmatched junction bases: 1. CDR3 loop: CASSLGTGSYNSPLHF. The CDR3 bases are TGTGCCAGCAGCTTGGGGACAGGGTCCTATAATTCACCCCTCCACTTT.

This clone was detected a few times. The rearrangement links TRBV15 to TRBJ2-1; 10 bases fit TRBD1. CDR3 length: 16 amino acids. Per germline, CDR1 LNHNV and CDR2 YYDKDF (reference sequence). Germline trimming cut 3 bases from V and 2 bases from J; bases unmatched to any gene: 4. The CDR3 sequence: CATSRETGGPYNEQFF. CDR3 DNA sequence: TGTGCCACCAGCAGGGAGACAGGGGGCCCCTACAATGAGCAGTTCTTC.

The V and J genes are TRBV6-1 and TRBJ2-2; 9 bases line up with TRBD2. After removal of 3 bases from V and 5 bases from J, the junction contained 13 bases not matched to a gene. The CDR3 is 18 residues long. Germline V gene lookup returns CDR1 MNHNS and CDR2 SASEGT. This chain's CDR3 is CASSDPAVSGSWTGELFF. For the CDR3, the DNA is TGTGCCAGCAGTGACCCCGCAGTTAGCGGGAGTTGGACCGGGGAGCTGTTTTTT.

This clone occurred once. The V gene is TRBV13, the J gene TRBJ1-2; no clear D gene. This CDR3 comprises 13 residues. Looked up from germline, CDR1 is PRHDT and CDR2 is FYEKMQ (reference sequence). V was trimmed by 3 bases and J by 5 bases, leaving 10 bases between them. The CDR3 bases are TGTGCCAGCAGCTTTAGGGAGGCGTATGGCTACACCTTC. Translating gives CASSFREAYGYTF.

The rearrangement joins TRBV11-1 to TRBJ2-7; D is perhaps TRBD2 (5 bases). The V and J ends lost 4 bases and 2 bases respectively, with 9 bases between them. Germline V lookup: CDR1 SGHAT, CDR2 FQDESV (reference sequence). The CDR3 extends over 13 amino acids. DNA of the CDR3: TGTGCCAGCAGCTCGGACTTAACCTACGAGCAGTACTTC. It encodes CASSSDLTYEQYF. Full variable domain (missing parts from reference TRBV11-1 and TRBJ2-7): EAEVAQSPRYKITEKSQAVAFWCDPISGHATLYWYRQILGQGPELLVQFQDESVVDDSQLPKDRFSAERLKGVDSTLKIQPAELGDSAMYLCASSSDLTYEQYFGPGTRLTVT.

V is TRBV19 and J is TRBJ1-4; 8 bases map to TRBD1. The CDR3 is 13 residues long. V lost 11 bases to trimming and J lost 7 bases; unmatched junction nucleotides: 9. Germline V gene lookup returns CDR1 LNHDA and CDR2 SQIVND (reference sequence). The CDR3 bases are TGTGCCGCATGGGACAGGACGAGTGAAAAACTGTTTTTT. As protein: CAAWDRTSEKLFF. The complete variable domain, with remaining parts taken from reference TRBV19 and TRBJ1-4, reads DGGITQSPKYLFRKEGQNVTLSCEQNLNHDAMYWYRQDPGQGLRLIYYSQIVNDFQKGDIAEGYSVSREKKESFPLTVTSAQKNPTAFYLCAAWDRTSEKLFFGSGTQLSVL.

V and J are TRBV4-2 and TRBJ2-7; D may be TRBD2 (6 bases). Germline values: CDR1 LGHNA, CDR2 YNFKEQ. The V gene lost 0 bases and the J gene lost 1 base, with 10 bases spanning the gap. The CDR3 extends over 15 amino acids. The CDR3 coding sequence is TGTGCCAGCAGCCAAGAGAGCCGGGGGTCCTACGAGCAGTACTTC. Protein: CASSQESRGSYEQYF.

The chain uses TRBV4-2 and TRBJ1-6; 9 bases are a match to TRBD1. CDR3 length equals 16 residues. Germline V lookup: CDR1 LGHNA, CDR2 YNFKEQ. Unmatched junction bases numbered 10, after V lost 3 bases and J lost 10 bases. CDR3 protein: CASSQDGTGIESPLHF. As DNA, the CDR3 is TGTGCCAGCAGCCAGGACGGGACAGGGATTGAATCACCCCTCCACTTT.

This clone was recorded once. The CDR3 reads CASSSGQGYYGYTF. CDR3 DNA: TGTGCCAGCAGCTCGGGACAGGGGTACTATGGCTACACCTTC. This chain uses TRBV7-2 with TRBJ1-2; 10 positions match TRBD1. The length of the CDR3 is 14 residues. V was pared by 4 bases and J by 3 bases, with 2 bases of the junction left unmatched. The V gene's germline CDR1 is SGHTA and CDR2 FQGNSA.

The chain is built from TRBV2 and TRBJ1-1, with D perhaps matching TRBD1 (5 bases). The V end lost 5 bases, the J end lost 0 bases, and 10 bases lay between the germline ends. CDR3 length: 14 residues. The germline CDR1 and CDR2 sequences are SNHLY and FYNNEI. CDR3 DNA: TGTGCCAGCAGTTTTACAGGTATGAACACTGAAGCTTTCTTT. Amino acid sequence: CASSFTGMNTEAFF.

This clone was seen a handful of times. V usage is TRBV5-4 and J usage is TRBJ2-5; 12 nucleotides line up with TRBD2. Germline-derived CDR1 and CDR2 are SGHNT and YYREEE (reference sequence). CDR3 length: 15 residues. V was clipped by 5 bases and J by 1 base; unmatched bases: 3. The CDR3: CASSLTSGSQETQYF. The DNA of the CDR3 is TGTGCCAGCAGTCTGACTAGCGGGAGCCAAGAGACCCAGTACTTC.

The rearrangement uses TRBV12-3 or TRBV12-4 and TRBJ2-7; a weak D match, TRBD2 (5 bases). V was trimmed by 4 bases and J by 4 bases, leaving 11 bases between them. This CDR3 is built from 13 residues. The DNA for the CDR3 is TGTGCCAGCAGTTCTAGCACCACTTACGAGCAGTACTTC. Translating gives CASSSSTTYEQYF.

The genes are TRBV18 and TRBJ1-6; D might be TRBD1 (6 bases). Per germline, CDR1 KGHSH and CDR2 LQKENI. V was cut by 2 bases and J by 10 bases, with 18 bases left in between. The CDR3 extends over 16 amino acids. DNA for the CDR3: TGTGCCAGCTCACCAAGGGGGTCCGACAGGCAATCACCCCTCCACTTT. It encodes CASSPRGSDRQSPLHF.

The rearrangement links TRBV30 to TRBJ1-6, with 7 bases lining up with TRBD1. Trimming cost V 5 bases and J 15 bases; bases outside gene matches: 16. Germline V lookup: CDR1 GTSNPN, CDR2 SVGIG (reference sequence). There are 14 residues in the CDR3. The CDR3 DNA reads TGTGCCTGGTTACCCTTACCAGGGGGTTCGGGCCTCCACTTT. The encoded protein is CAWLPLPGGSGLHF.

This clone was detected many times. The V gene is TRBV7-9, the J gene TRBJ1-5, with 7 bases aligning to TRBD1. The germline V gene has CDR1 SEHNR and CDR2 FQNEAQ (reference sequence). This CDR3 has 15 amino acids. The V segment lost 3 bases and the J segment 0 bases; nucleotides outside the gene matches: 2. CDR3 sequence (DNA): TGTGCCAGCAGCTTCGACAGGGATAGCAATCAGCCCCAGCATTTT. Protein: CASSFDRDSNQPQHF.

The chain links TRBV30 to TRBJ1-2; possible D gene TRBD1, 6 bases. V gave up 2 bases and J gave up 7 bases, with 11 bases separating them. The CDR3 is 12 amino acids. CDR1 GTSNPN and CDR2 SVGIG come from the germline V gene (reference sequence). CDR3 amino acids: CAWSPQGSGYTF. The CDR3 bases are TGTGCCTGGAGTCCCCAGGGGAGTGGCTACACCTTC. The variable domain in full, with the rest retrieved from reference TRBV30 and TRBJ1-2, is SQTIHQWPATLVQPVGSPLSLECTVEGTSNPNLYWYRQAAGRGLQLLFYSVGIGQISSEVPQNLSASRPQDRQFILSSKKLLLSDSGFYLCAWSPQGSGYTFGSGTRLTVV.

This chain joins TRBV7-2 and TRBJ1-5; tentative D call: TRBD1 (6 bases). The V end lost 1 base, the J end lost 7 bases, and 20 bases lay between the germline ends. The CDR3 covers 17 residues. The germline gives CDR1 SGHTA, CDR2 FQGNSA. CDR3 loop: CASSLGPALQGSQPQHF. CDR3 bases: TGTGCCAGCAGCTTAGGGCCCGCATTACAGGGCTCCCAGCCCCAGCATTTT. The full variable domain, in which reference TRBV7-2 and TRBJ1-5 provide the parts outside the CDR3, is GAGVSQSPSNKVTEKGKDVELRCDPISGHTALYWYRQSLGQGLEFLIYFQGNSAPDKSGLPSDRFSAERTGGSVSTLTIQRTQQEDSAVYLCASSLGPALQGSQPQHFGDGTRLSIL.

This clone has a single count. The V call is TRBV19, the J call TRBJ1-2; D might be TRBD1 (6 bases). This CDR3 comprises 18 residues. The V gene lost 5 bases and the J gene lost 6 bases, with 28 bases spanning the gap. Germline V gives CDR1 LNHDA, CDR2 SQIVND (reference sequence). The CDR3 DNA reads TGTGCCAGTAGTCCAACCCACCGAGGGCAGGGGATTAATAATGGCTACACCTTC. Its translation: CASSPTHRGQGINNGYTF. Drawing the rest from reference TRBV19 and TRBJ1-2, the complete variable domain is DGGITQSPKYLFRKEGQNVTLSCEQNLNHDAMYWYRQDPGQGLRLIYYSQIVNDFQKGDIAEGYSVSREKKESFPLTVTSAQKNPTAFYLCASSPTHRGQGINNGYTFGSGTRLTVV.